The clone carrying this T cell receptor (beta chain) appeared a single time. The sample belongs to a study of blood T cell repertoires in COVID-19. In the study overall: Some COVID-19 samples were acute and others convalescent; all came from the United States, Italy and Spain.

The V gene end was trimmed by 2 bases and the J gene end by 1 base; junction bases not matched to a gene: 12. The germline gives CDR1 MNHEY, CDR2 SVGEGT. CDR3 size: 21 residues. Assay: immunoSEQ multiplex PCR; the TCRdb copy retains only in-frame clones and omits some. The repertoire holds under 55,000 clones, with 90% as singletons. The gene calls are TRBV6-2 or TRBV6-3 and TRBJ2-1; 15 nucleotides align to TRBD2. This receptor was taken from a human donor in a cohort sampled during active COVID-19. The sample taken for sequencing was peripheral blood. The CDR3, as DNA: TGTGCCAGCAGTTACCCCGCCGGGACTAGCGGGAGGTATCGGTCCTACAATGAGCAGTTCTTC. It codes for CASSYPAGTSGRYRSYNEQFF.